The rows below give T cell receptor beta chains drawn from one sample of a study of CD8 T cells in ankylosing spondylitis. TCRdb recomputed calls from the 5' RACE reads with MiXCR, one row per CDR3 protein. In the table there are about 140,000 distinct CDR3 sequences, around 32% of which are singletons. Sequenced: synovial fluid, either unsorted or a sorted T cell fraction (not recorded which). All receptors come from a male donor with ankylosing spondylitis. CDR3s include the opening cysteine and the closing phenylalanine or tryptophan. Each record gives: clone size, V gene, D gene, J gene, CDR3 DNA, CDR3 protein. A D gene is named only where the DNA matches it firmly. Clone sizes are given selectively: once, few, many, or a class where the clone is expanded.

abundance: .; v_gene: TRBV4-3; d_gene: TRBD2; j_gene: TRBJ2-1; CDR3nt: TGCGCCAGCAGCCACCAAGCGGGAGGGGGCTACAATGAGCAGTTCTTC; CDR3aa: CASSHQAGGGYNEQFF
abundance: few; v_gene: TRBV7-3; d_gene: TRBD1; j_gene: TRBJ1-1; CDR3nt: TGTGCCAGCAGGGAACAGGGGGGGAGCGCTGAAGCTTTCTTT; CDR3aa: CASREQGGSAEAFF
abundance: .; v_gene: TRBV24-1; d_gene: TRBD1; j_gene: TRBJ2-1; CDR3nt: TGTGCCACCAGTGATTTCCGGACAGGGAACAATGAGCAGTTCTTC; CDR3aa: CATSDFRTGNNEQFF
abundance: many; v_gene: TRBV27; d_gene: .; j_gene: TRBJ1-6; CDR3nt: TGTGCCAGCAGTTTAGTTGGTAATTCACCCCTCCACTTT; CDR3aa: CASSLVGNSPLHF
abundance: few; v_gene: TRBV6-1; d_gene: .; j_gene: TRBJ2-3; CDR3nt: TGTGCCAGCGGGCTGTGGTTAGGGGGAGCTCCAGATACGCAGTATTTT; CDR3aa: CASGLWLGGAPDTQYF
abundance: .; v_gene: TRBV7-2; d_gene: TRBD2; j_gene: TRBJ2-1; CDR3nt: TGTGCCAGCAGCTTAGTCCCTAGCGGGAATGAGCAGTTCTTC; CDR3aa: CASSLVPSGNEQFF
abundance: .; v_gene: TRBV29-1; d_gene: .; j_gene: TRBJ1-1; CDR3nt: TGCAGCCTCCGCTCACCGAACACTGAAGCTTTCTTT; CDR3aa: CSLRSPNTEAFF
abundance: .; v_gene: TRBV12-3/TRBV12-4; d_gene: .; j_gene: TRBJ1-5; CDR3nt: TGTGCCAGCAGTTTGTGGGAGGGCGATCAGCCCCAGCATTTT; CDR3aa: CASSLWEGDQPQHF
abundance: .; v_gene: TRBV19; d_gene: TRBD1; j_gene: TRBJ1-2; CDR3nt: TGTGCCAGTAGTTCAAGGACAGGAGGGAATGGCTACACCTTC; CDR3aa: CASSSRTGGNGYTF
abundance: .; v_gene: TRBV15; d_gene: .; j_gene: TRBJ2-5; CDR3nt: TGTGCCACCAGCAATTCCAGGGATGTTGCCTCCTCGGAGACCCAGTACTTC; CDR3aa: CATSNSRDVASSETQYF
abundance: .; v_gene: TRBV9; d_gene: .; j_gene: TRBJ1-3; CDR3nt: TGTGCCAGCAGCACCGGGACACTTGGCTCTGGAAACACCATATATTTT; CDR3aa: CASSTGTLGSGNTIYF
abundance: .; v_gene: TRBV6-5; d_gene: .; j_gene: TRBJ2-2; CDR3nt: TGTGCCAGCAGTTACGGGGGACTCACCCTCGGGGAGCTGTTTTTT; CDR3aa: CASSYGGLTLGELFF
abundance: .; v_gene: TRBV5-6; d_gene: TRBD1; j_gene: TRBJ1-4; CDR3nt: TGTGCCAGCAGCTTAGACCGCGGGACAGGGTATGAAAAACTGTTTTTT; CDR3aa: CASSLDRGTGYEKLFF
abundance: .; v_gene: TRBV6-1; d_gene: .; j_gene: TRBJ2-6; CDR3nt: TGTGCCAGCAGCCTCCAGACAGTTTTGGGGTACTCTGGGGCCAACGTCCTGACTTTC; CDR3aa: CASSLQTVLGYSGANVLTF
abundance: .; v_gene: TRBV5-8; d_gene: .; j_gene: TRBJ2-7; CDR3nt: TGTGCCAGCAGCTCTACAGATACCTACGAGCAGTACTTC; CDR3aa: CASSSTDTYEQYF
abundance: many; v_gene: TRBV3-1; d_gene: .; j_gene: TRBJ2-3; CDR3nt: TGTGCCAGTGGTAGCGCCACAGATACGCAGTATTTT; CDR3aa: CASGSATDTQYF
abundance: few; v_gene: TRBV11-2; d_gene: TRBD1; j_gene: TRBJ2-7; CDR3nt: TGTGCCAGCAGCGCATACAGGGGGCACTCCTACGAGCAGTACTTC; CDR3aa: CASSAYRGHSYEQYF
abundance: few; v_gene: TRBV2; d_gene: TRBD1; j_gene: TRBJ1-2; CDR3nt: TGTGCCAGCAGTGGGGGACAGCTCTATGGCTACACCTTC; CDR3aa: CASSGGQLYGYTF
abundance: .; v_gene: TRBV29-1; d_gene: TRBD1; j_gene: TRBJ2-7; CDR3nt: TGCAGCGTTGGGGGGGACAGGCCGGGAGAGCAGTACTTC; CDR3aa: CSVGGDRPGEQYF
abundance: once; v_gene: TRBV6-2/TRBV6-3; d_gene: TRBD2; j_gene: TRBJ2-1; CDR3nt: TGTGCCAGCAGACAAACTAGCGGAAATGAGCAGTTCTTC; CDR3aa: CASRQTSGNEQFF
abundance: .; v_gene: TRBV20-1; d_gene: TRBD2; j_gene: TRBJ2-2; CDR3nt: TGCAGTGCTAGTAGCGGGGTTAACACCGGGGAGCTGTTTTTT; CDR3aa: CSASSGVNTGELFF
abundance: .; v_gene: TRBV19; d_gene: .; j_gene: TRBJ1-2; CDR3nt: TGTGCCAGTAGGCTGAGGGGCGACGGATCTTATGGCTACACCTTC; CDR3aa: CASRLRGDGSYGYTF
abundance: .; v_gene: TRBV20-1; d_gene: .; j_gene: TRBJ1-1; CDR3nt: TGCAGTGCTAGAGACGACACGGTGAACACTGAAGCTTTCTTT; CDR3aa: CSARDDTVNTEAFF
abundance: .; v_gene: TRBV20-1; d_gene: TRBD2; j_gene: TRBJ2-3; CDR3nt: TGCAGTGCTAGAGATGCGGGGGGGCCGGAAGATACGCAGTATTTT; CDR3aa: CSARDAGGPEDTQYF
abundance: .; v_gene: TRBV20-1; d_gene: TRBD2; j_gene: TRBJ2-2; CDR3nt: TGCAGTGCCAGGCCCACTTCCGGGACTAGCCCCGGGGAGCTGTTTTTT; CDR3aa: CSARPTSGTSPGELFF
abundance: few; v_gene: TRBV14; d_gene: TRBD1; j_gene: TRBJ2-7; CDR3nt: TGTGCCAGCAGCCAGCAGACAGGGTTGACCTACGAGCAGTACTTC; CDR3aa: CASSQQTGLTYEQYF
abundance: .; v_gene: TRBV7-7; d_gene: .; j_gene: TRBJ2-5; CDR3nt: TGTGCTAGCAGCTTAGTTTTAGACGAGACCCAGTACTTC; CDR3aa: CASSLVLDETQYF
abundance: .; v_gene: TRBV18; d_gene: .; j_gene: TRBJ2-3; CDR3nt: TGTGCCAGCTCACGATCCTGGGGGACCACAGATACGCAGTATTTT; CDR3aa: CASSRSWGTTDTQYF
abundance: many; v_gene: TRBV7-9; d_gene: .; j_gene: TRBJ1-6; CDR3nt: TGTGCCAGCAGCTCTAGGGGGGGGAATTCACCCCTCCACTTT; CDR3aa: CASSSRGGNSPLHF
abundance: .; v_gene: TRBV7-2; d_gene: .; j_gene: TRBJ2-1; CDR3nt: TGTGCCAGCAGCCAAGGGCCTCCTAGCATCGTCCCCCATGAGCAGTTCTTC; CDR3aa: CASSQGPPSIVPHEQFF
abundance: once; v_gene: TRBV15; d_gene: TRBD2; j_gene: TRBJ2-2; CDR3nt: TGTGCCACCAGCAGAGGTGCCGGAGCGGGGGGGAGCCGCACCGGGGAGCTGTTTTTT; CDR3aa: CATSRGAGAGGSRTGELFF
abundance: .; v_gene: TRBV2; d_gene: TRBD2; j_gene: TRBJ2-1; CDR3nt: TGTGCCAGCAGCCTAACTAGCGGGAGTATCAATGAGCAGTTCTTC; CDR3aa: CASSLTSGSINEQFF
abundance: .; v_gene: TRBV29-1; d_gene: TRBD2; j_gene: TRBJ2-3; CDR3nt: TGCAGCGTTGCCTGGGGGGGGGACACAGATACGCAGTATTTT; CDR3aa: CSVAWGGDTDTQYF
abundance: .; v_gene: TRBV27; d_gene: .; j_gene: TRBJ1-2; CDR3nt: TGTGCCAGCAGTTTCGGACCCTCTACTTATGGCTACACCTTC; CDR3aa: CASSFGPSTYGYTF
abundance: .; v_gene: TRBV29-1; d_gene: .; j_gene: TRBJ2-3; CDR3nt: TGCAGCGTTGTCAGACCCGGCGATACGCAGTATTTT; CDR3aa: CSVVRPGDTQYF
abundance: .; v_gene: TRBV18; d_gene: .; j_gene: TRBJ1-2; CDR3nt: TGTGCCAGCTCACGGGACATGGACGATGGCTACACCTTC; CDR3aa: CASSRDMDDGYTF
abundance: once; v_gene: TRBV9; d_gene: .; j_gene: TRBJ2-7; CDR3nt: TGTGCCAGCAGCGTATCGCCAGGGCTAGTGCAGTACTTC; CDR3aa: CASSVSPGLVQYF
abundance: few; v_gene: TRBV20-1; d_gene: .; j_gene: TRBJ2-1; CDR3nt: TGCAGTGCTAGAGATAGCGCTCAATTCTACAATGAGCAGTTCTTC; CDR3aa: CSARDSAQFYNEQFF
abundance: few; v_gene: TRBV5-4; d_gene: TRBD2; j_gene: TRBJ2-3; CDR3nt: TGTGCCAGCAGCTTGGTCTCTAGCGGGAGAAGGACAGATACGCAGTATTTT; CDR3aa: CASSLVSSGRRTDTQYF